The source of this T cell receptor beta chain is a study of T cell responses to AZD1222 COVID-19 vaccine. The study's findings and limits: Females outnumbered males among donors, who were mostly white British; clonal diversity was possibly underestimated. Targeting of unmutated variant regions was reportedly seen in nearly half of spike-specific TCRs. Spike-spanning, vaccine-associated CD4 TCRs were dominant at 160-218 and 743-854.

Repertoires were generated with immunoSEQ multiplex PCR, while TCRdb's copy carries only in-frame clones and drops some. Of approximately 200,000 clones in the sample, 75% to 90% were seen once. Germline CDR1 MNHEY, CDR2 SVGEGT. The length of the CDR3 is 17 residues. V shed 0 bases and J shed 3 bases, with 15 bases lying between them. This clone has a handful of counts. What it recognizes is unknown. The chain employs TRBV6-2 or TRBV6-3 and TRBJ1-5; TRBD1 might be the D (5 bases). The sample consisted of peripheral blood, taken on day 0 of MenACWY control vaccination. The receptor was derived from an adult in good health. CDR3 region: CASSYSGGGVDNQPQHF. CDR3 nucleotide sequence: TGTGCCAGCAGTTACTCTGGGGGAGGGGTGGACAATCAGCCCCAGCATTTT.